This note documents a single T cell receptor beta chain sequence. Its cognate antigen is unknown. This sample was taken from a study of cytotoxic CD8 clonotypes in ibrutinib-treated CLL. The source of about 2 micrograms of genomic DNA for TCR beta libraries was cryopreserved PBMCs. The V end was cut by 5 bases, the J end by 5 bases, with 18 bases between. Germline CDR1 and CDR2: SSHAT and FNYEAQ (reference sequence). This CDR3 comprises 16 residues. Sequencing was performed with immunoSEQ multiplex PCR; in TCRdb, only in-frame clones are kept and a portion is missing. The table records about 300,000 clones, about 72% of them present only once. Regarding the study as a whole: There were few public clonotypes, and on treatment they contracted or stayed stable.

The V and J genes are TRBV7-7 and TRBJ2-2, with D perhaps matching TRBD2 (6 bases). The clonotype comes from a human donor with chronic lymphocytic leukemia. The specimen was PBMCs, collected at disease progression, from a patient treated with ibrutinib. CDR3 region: CASSPAGQGATGELFF. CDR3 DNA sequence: TGTGCCAGCAGCCCGGCGGGGCAGGGTGCGACCGGGGAGCTGTTTTTT.